The 9 T cell receptor beta chains listed next were all sequenced from one sample in a study of shared clonotypes between healthy human individuals. Profiled with immunoSEQ multiplex PCR; TCRdb holds only in-frame clones, not every one. The sample yields millions of clones, less than 95% seen once. Naive CD8 isolation took CD45RO-negative cells positively selected for CCR7 and excluded terminally differentiated effector memory CD45RA+ cells. The sequencing input was naive CD8+ T cells sorted from blood. The receptors come from a man in his late teens or twenties in good health.

The V and J genes are TRBV6-5 and TRBJ2-3, with 7 bases that match TRBD2. V lost 5 bases and J lost 6; bases outside the gene matches: 8. CDR1 is MNHEY and CDR2 is SVGAGI in the germline V gene. The CDR3 extends over 14 amino acids. CDR3 loop: CASSPSLAADTQYF. DNA of the CDR3: TGTGCCAGCAGTCCAAGCCTAGCGGCCGATACGCAGTATTTT.

The chain has TRBV7-8 and TRBJ2-7; TRBD1 or TRBD2 may be the D gene (7 bases each). Germline CDR1 SGHVS, CDR2 FQNEAQ. Deletions cut 5 bases from V and 3 bases from J, with 20 bases between. There are 16 residues in the CDR3. CDR3 in amino acids: CASSQLQGSGDYEQYF. The CDR3 bases are TGTGCCAGCAGCCAGCTACAGGGGAGCGGGGACTACGAGCAGTACTTC.

The chain combines TRBV6-5 with TRBJ1-5, with a weak D call TRBD1 (6 bases). Germline CDR1 reads MNHEY; CDR2 reads SVGAGI. This CDR3 region has 14 residues. The germline V and J ends were trimmed by 0 bases and 5 bases, with 8 bases remaining between them. CDR3 in DNA: TGTGCCAGCAGTTACTCACAGGGCCATCAGCCCCAGCATTTT. Its translation: CASSYSQGHQPQHF.

V and J are TRBV4-1 and TRBJ2-1; the D gene is possibly TRBD2 (6 bases). Germline CDR1 MGHRA, CDR2 YSYEKL. The CDR3 runs to 16 residues. The V and J ends lost 2 bases and 0 bases respectively, with 11 bases between them. DNA for the CDR3: TGCGCCAGCAGCCAAACGGACGGGAGCTCCTACAATGAGCAGTTCTTC. Its translation is CASSQTDGSSYNEQFF.

This clone was counted once. CDR3 residues: CASEGDGAVAGELFF. CDR3 sequence (DNA): TGTGCCAGCGAGGGGGATGGGGCCGTAGCCGGGGAGCTGTTTTTT. The V and J genes are TRBV19 and TRBJ2-2, with D perhaps matching TRBD1 (6 bases). The germline gives CDR1 LNHDA, CDR2 SQIVND (reference sequence). The CDR3 sequence is 15 residues long. Trimming cost V 9 bases and J 6 bases, with 20 bases left between them.

V is TRBV7-3 and J is TRBJ2-1; D not resolved. The V gene lost 5 bases and the J gene lost 6 bases, with 5 bases spanning the gap. The CDR3 is 11 amino acids. Germline-derived CDR1 and CDR2 are SGHTA and FQGTGA. CDR3 nucleotide sequence: TGTGCCAGCAGCGCGGCCAATGAGCAGTTCTTC. Amino acids: CASSAANEQFF.

The chain uses TRBV2 and TRBJ1-5; D perhaps matches TRBD1 (5 bases). With 6 bases removed from V and 1 base from J, the gap between germline ends came to 10 bases. The CDR3 loop spans 14 amino acids. Germline V lookup: CDR1 SNHLY, CDR2 FYNNEI. In DNA form, the CDR3 reads TGTGCCAGCAGGAATGGGGGAAGCAATCAGCCCCAGCATTTT. Encoded protein: CASRNGGSNQPQHF. Variable domain in full (rest from reference TRBV2 and TRBJ1-5): EPEVTQTPSHQVTQMGQEVILRCVPISNHLYFYWYRQILGQKVEFLVSFYNNEISEKSEIFDDQFSVERPDGSNFTLKIRSTKLEDSAMYFCASRNGGSNQPQHFGDGTRLSIL.

The rearrangement uses TRBV7-9 and TRBJ2-3, with D possibly matching TRBD2 (5 bases). Germline CDR1 reads SEHNR; CDR2 reads FQNEAQ (reference sequence). With 2 bases removed from V and 3 bases from J, the gap between germline ends came to 12 bases. The CDR3 covers 15 residues. In DNA form, the CDR3 reads TGTGCCAGCAGCTTACCGAGGGTCCGGACAGATACGCAGTATTTT. Amino acids: CASSLPRVRTDTQYF. Full variable domain (outside the CDR3, taken from reference TRBV7-9 and TRBJ2-3): DTGVSQNPRHKITKRGQNVTFRCDPISEHNRLYWYRQTLGQGPEFLTYFQNEAQLEKSRLLSDRFSAERPKGSFSTLEIQRTEQGDSAMYLCASSLPRVRTDTQYFGPGTRLTVL.

The chain links TRBV30 to TRBJ1-4; no firm D call. The CDR3 spans 16 residues. Trimming pared 0 bases from V and 0 bases from J, leaving 11 bases between. CDR1 and CDR2 (germline): GTSNPN, SVGIG (reference sequence). CDR3 in amino acids: CAWSVKALATNEKLFF. The CDR3 DNA is TGTGCCTGGAGTGTTAAGGCGCTTGCAACTAATGAAAAACTGTTTTTT.